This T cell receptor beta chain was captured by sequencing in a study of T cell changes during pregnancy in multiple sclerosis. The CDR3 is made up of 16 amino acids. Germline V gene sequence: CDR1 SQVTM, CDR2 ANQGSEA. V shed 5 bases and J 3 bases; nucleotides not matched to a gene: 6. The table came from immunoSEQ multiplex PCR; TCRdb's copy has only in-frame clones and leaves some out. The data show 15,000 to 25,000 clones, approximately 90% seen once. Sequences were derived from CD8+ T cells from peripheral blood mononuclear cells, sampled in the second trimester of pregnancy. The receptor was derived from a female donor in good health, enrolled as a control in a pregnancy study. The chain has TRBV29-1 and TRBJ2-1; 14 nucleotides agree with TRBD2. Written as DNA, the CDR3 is TGCAGCGTTCTCGGGACTAGCGGGAGCCTCTACAATGAGCAGTTCTTC. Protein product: CSVLGTSGSLYNEQFF.